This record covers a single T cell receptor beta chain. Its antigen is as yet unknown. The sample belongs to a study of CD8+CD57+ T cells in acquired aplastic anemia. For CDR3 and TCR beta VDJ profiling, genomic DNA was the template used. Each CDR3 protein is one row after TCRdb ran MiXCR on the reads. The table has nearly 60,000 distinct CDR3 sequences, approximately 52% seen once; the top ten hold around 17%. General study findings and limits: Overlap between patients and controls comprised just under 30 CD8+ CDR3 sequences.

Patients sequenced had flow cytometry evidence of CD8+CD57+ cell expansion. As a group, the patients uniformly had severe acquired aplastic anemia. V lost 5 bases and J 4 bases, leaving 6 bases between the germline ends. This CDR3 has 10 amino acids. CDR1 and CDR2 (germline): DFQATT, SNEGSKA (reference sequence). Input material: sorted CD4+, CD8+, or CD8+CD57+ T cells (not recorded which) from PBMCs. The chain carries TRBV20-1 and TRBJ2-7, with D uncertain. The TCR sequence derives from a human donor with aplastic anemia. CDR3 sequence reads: CSAFDYEQYF. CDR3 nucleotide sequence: TGCAGTGCTTTTGATTACGAGCAGTACTTC.